What follows are 23 T cell receptor beta chains derived from one specimen sequenced in a study of T-cell memory formation after mild COVID-19. In TCRdb, the 5' RACE reads were re-called with MiXCR into one record per CDR3 protein. The top ten clones hold about 20% of a sample with approximately 340,000 distinct CDR3 sequences, 13% of them seen once. Sequenced material: PBMCs or a T cell subset sorted from them (not recorded which). The receptors come from a young man who had mild COVID-19 (a few samples of this study predate the infection). Cell type and time point are not known.

The chain joins TRBV5-1 to TRBJ1-6; no clear D. V dropped 0 bases and J dropped 5 bases, with 9 bases sitting between them. The length of the CDR3 is 15 residues. The germline gives CDR1 SGHRS, CDR2 YFSETQ. As DNA, the CDR3 is TGCGCCAGCAGCTTGGGGCCAGGAAATAATTCACCCCTCCACTTT. Translation: CASSLGPGNNSPLHF. Based on the CDR3 plus reference TRBV5-1 and TRBJ1-6, the full variable domain is KAGVTQTPRYLIKTRGQQVTLSCSPISGHRSVSWYQQTPGQGLQFLFEYFSETQRNKGNFPGRFSGRQFSNSRSEMNVSTLELGDSALYLCASSLGPGNNSPLHFGNGTRLTVT.

This clonotype was recorded at least ten times. The chain couples TRBV6-5 to TRBJ2-2; no definite D call. V gave up 2 bases and J gave up 7 bases, with 5 bases separating them. The CDR3 runs to 12 residues. Germline V gene data show CDR1 as MNHEY and CDR2 as SVGAGI. The CDR3 sequence: CASSYRVGELFF. CDR3 sequence (DNA): TGTGCCAGCAGTTACAGGGTCGGGGAGCTGTTTTTT.

This clonotype was observed many times. This chain connects TRBV6-5 to TRBJ1-1; D uncertain. V shed 5 bases and J shed 0 bases, with 16 bases lying between them. Per the germline V gene, CDR1 is MNHEY and CDR2 is SVGAGI. CDR3 length: 16 amino acids. The CDR3 here is CASSRLDGYMNTEAFF. CDR3 coding DNA: TGTGCCAGCAGTCGACTCGACGGATATATGAACACTGAAGCTTTCTTT.

The V call is TRBV5-1, the J call TRBJ1-4; D gene unclear. V was pared by 2 bases and J by 8 bases, with 10 bases between. Germline V gene sequence: CDR1 SGHRS, CDR2 YFSETQ. The CDR3 is 13 residues long. The DNA for the CDR3 is TGCGCCAGCAGCTTCCCGGAGCGGGAAAAACTGTTTTTT. It specifies CASSFPEREKLFF.

For this clonotype: With a much larger clone just one base away, this may be a read error. This chain links TRBV20-1 with TRBJ2-3, with D tentatively TRBD2 (6 bases). Germline V gene sequence: CDR1 DFQATT, CDR2 SNEGSKA (reference sequence). The CDR3 loop spans 15 amino acids. V lost 1 base and J lost 6, with 17 bases in between. As DNA, the CDR3 is TGCAGTGCTAGAGCCCCGGCGGGGCATGGGGATACGCAGTATTTT. Translating gives CSARAPAGHGDTQYF.

The chain combines TRBV28 with TRBJ2-7, with 8 nucleotides matching TRBD1. CDR3 length equals 15 residues. The J segment lost 3 bases and the V segment lost 5 bases, leaving 9 bases of the junction unmatched. Germline V gives CDR1 MDHEN, CDR2 SYDVKM. CDR3 coding DNA: TGTGCCAGCAGTGAAGCGGGTACAGGGGGCTACGAGCAGTACGTC. It translates to CASSEAGTGGYEQYV.

The sample holds a few counts of this clonotype. The V and J genes are TRBV27 and TRBJ1-1, with TRBD1 matching 7 bases. CDR1 is MNHEY and CDR2 is SMNVEV in the germline V gene (reference sequence). The CDR3 spans 15 residues. Trimming at V came to 5 bases and at J to 6 bases, leaving 12 bases not matched to a gene. The CDR3 DNA follows: TGTGCCAGCAGTCCCCGACAGGGAATGATTTCTGAAGCTTTCTTT. This encodes CASSPRQGMISEAFF.

The gene calls are TRBV7-8 and TRBJ2-1, with D perhaps TRBD1 (5 bases). The CDR3 runs to 16 residues. The germline gives CDR1 SGHVS, CDR2 FQNEAQ. Trimming cost V 5 bases and J 0 bases, with 14 bases left between them. In DNA, the CDR3 is TGTGCCAGCAGCCTAAGGAGACAGAGCTCCTACAATGAGCAGTTCTTC. It yields the protein CASSLRRQSSYNEQFF.

This clonotype turned up a few times. The rearrangement links TRBV19 to TRBJ2-3; D is undetermined. This CDR3 is 14 amino acids long. V lost 3 bases to trimming and J lost 2 bases, with 9 bases between them. Germline loops: CDR1 LNHDA, CDR2 SQIVND (reference sequence). CDR3 DNA sequence: TGTGCCAGTAGTATCACCACGTACACAGATACGCAGTATTTT. Amino acid sequence: CASSITTYTDTQYF.

The V call is TRBV4-1, the J call TRBJ1-1; a weak D match, TRBD1 (5 bases). The CDR3 runs to 16 residues. CDR1 and CDR2 (germline): MGHRA, YSYEKL. V was cut by 4 bases and J by 0 bases, with 15 bases left in between. Written as DNA, the CDR3 is TGCGCCAGCAGCCCTACTACCTGGGACTTGAACACTGAAGCTTTCTTT. It yields the protein CASSPTTWDLNTEAFF.

A few counts support this clonotype. The chain combines TRBV10-3 with TRBJ2-5, with D perhaps TRBD1 (7 bases). The germline V gene encodes CDR1 ENHRY and CDR2 SYGVKD. V shed 5 bases and J shed 2 bases, with 12 bases lying between them. The CDR3 covers 14 residues. The CDR3 nucleotides are TGTGCCATCAGTCGGGGGACAGAGCAAGAGACCCAGTACTTC. Translated, it gives CAISRGTEQETQYF.

The chain uses TRBV6-5 and TRBJ2-5; either TRBD1 or TRBD2 may supply D (7 bases each). The V end lost 4 bases, the J end lost 1 base, and 13 bases lay between the germline ends. The CDR3 sequence is 15 residues long. The germline V gene has CDR1 MNHEY and CDR2 SVGAGI. For the CDR3, the DNA is TGTGCCAGCAGTTCGGCAGGGGGGGTCCAAGAGACCCAGTACTTC. Translating it yields CASSSAGGVQETQYF.

J is TRBJ2-2 and V is TRBV29-1; weak D call: TRBD1 (5 bases). This CDR3 is 14 amino acids long. V was pared by 3 bases and J by 1 base, with 9 bases between. CDR1 is SQVTM, CDR2 ANQGSEA, per germline. CDR3 DNA sequence: TGCAGCGTTGATATCCAGGGGAACACCGGGGAGCTGTTTTTT. Translating it yields CSVDIQGNTGELFF.

The rearrangement links TRBV6-6 to TRBJ1-1, with unresolved D. This CDR3 comprises 13 residues. The germline V gene encodes CDR1 MNHNY and CDR2 SVGAGI (reference sequence). V was pared by 7 bases and J by 2 bases, with 11 bases between. The CDR3 region is CASTLTGNTEAFF. The CDR3 region has the DNA TGTGCCAGCACCTTGACCGGCAACACTGAAGCTTTCTTT.

CDR3 nucleotide sequence: TGTGCCAGCAGCCAAGGACAGGGGCCACCCCTCCACTTT. Translated, it gives CASSQGQGPPLHF. This chain links TRBV7-8 with TRBJ1-6; 9 nucleotides align to TRBD1. Germline V gene sequence: CDR1 SGHVS, CDR2 FQNEAQ. V shed 5 bases and J 11 bases; nucleotides not matched to a gene: 4. The CDR3 is 13 residues long.

This clonotype was seen more than once but under ten times. The chain employs TRBV15 and TRBJ2-5; no clear D. CDR3 size: 15 residues. The germline V gene encodes CDR1 LNHNV and CDR2 YYDKDF (reference sequence). V gave up 0 bases and J gave up 5 bases, with 13 bases separating them. CDR3 in amino acids: CATSRDRTNGETQYF. The DNA for the CDR3 is TGTGCCACCAGCAGAGATCGGACCAATGGGGAGACCCAGTACTTC.

This clonotype was found a few times. The chain employs TRBV18 and TRBJ1-1, with TRBD1 matching over 7 bases. The germline CDR1 and CDR2 sequences are KGHSH and LQKENI. This CDR3 spans 15 amino acids. The ends lost 3 bases at V and 1 base at J; junction bases unmatched: 5. The CDR3 nucleotides read TGTGCCAGCTCACCGAAGACAGGGTCGAACACTGAAGCTTTCTTT. Protein product: CASSPKTGSNTEAFF.

This chain joins TRBV10-3 and TRBJ1-1, with D possibly matching TRBD1 (6 bases). V lost 0 bases to trimming and J lost 1 base, with 12 bases between them. Germline CDR1 ENHRY, CDR2 SYGVKD. CDR3 size: 16 residues. The CDR3 region is CAISESGGLGNTEAFF. As DNA, the CDR3 is TGTGCCATCAGTGAGTCCGGGGGGCTCGGGAACACTGAAGCTTTCTTT.

This clonotype came up a few times. The chain joins TRBV6-5 to TRBJ1-1; D is unclear. The V end was cut by 2 bases, the J end by 7 bases, with 11 bases between. Germline lookup yields CDR1 MNHEY and CDR2 SVGAGI. This CDR3 has 13 amino acids. This chain's CDR3 is CASSYPGGGEAFF. The CDR3 DNA reads as TGTGCCAGCAGTTACCCGGGAGGCGGTGAAGCTTTCTTT.

J is TRBJ2-1 and V is TRBV20-1; TRBD2 agrees at 7 bases. The CDR3 extends over 16 amino acids. CDR1 is DFQATT, CDR2 SNEGSKA, per germline (reference sequence). V lost 2 bases, J lost 1 base, and 8 bases stayed unmatched. In nucleotides, the CDR3 is TGCAGTGCTAGACGGGGAGGGGCCTTGTCCTACAATGAGCAGTTCTTC. Its translation: CSARRGGALSYNEQFF.

Worth noting for this clonotype: A clone one base away is much larger, so this may be a read error. This rearrangement joins TRBV6-5 to TRBJ1-2; the D is unclear. Germline loops: CDR1 MNHEY, CDR2 SVGAGI. The ends were cut back, 7 bases at V and 0 bases at J, with 9 bases in the middle. This CDR3 has 13 amino acids. CDR3 bases: TGTGCCAGCACCGCAGCAGCTAACTATGGCTACACCTTC. Protein: CASTAAANYGYTF.

This clonotype was counted at least ten times. V gene TRBV15 combines with J gene TRBJ2-6; D gene uncertain. Trimming took off 3 bases at V and 0 bases at J, with 9 bases between the two ends. The CDR3 spans 16 residues. Germline V gene lookup returns CDR1 LNHNV and CDR2 YYDKDF (reference sequence). The CDR3 nucleotides are TGTGCCACCAGCAGGGGCAGATACTCTGGGGCCAACGTCCTGACTTTC. The encoded protein is CATSRGRYSGANVLTF.

In its sample, this clonotype was seen a few times. At one end the junction does not follow the germline gene, possibly because of a read error. This chain joins TRBV5-6 and TRBJ2-1, with D perhaps assigned TRBD1 or TRBD2 (5 bases each). Germline-derived CDR1 and CDR2 are SGHDT and YYEEEE. The CDR3 sequence is 13 residues long. In DNA form, the CDR3 reads TGTGCCAGCAGCCCCGAGGGACGGCACAATGAGCAGTTC. It specifies CASSPEGRHNEQF.